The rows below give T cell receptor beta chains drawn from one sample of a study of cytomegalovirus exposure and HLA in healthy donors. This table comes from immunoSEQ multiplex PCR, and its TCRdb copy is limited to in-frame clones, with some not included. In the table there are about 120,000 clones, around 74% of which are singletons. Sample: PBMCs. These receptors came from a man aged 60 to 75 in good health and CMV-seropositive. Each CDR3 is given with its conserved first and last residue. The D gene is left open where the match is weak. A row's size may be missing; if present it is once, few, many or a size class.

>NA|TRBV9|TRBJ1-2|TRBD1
CASSVGQGNYGYTF
TGTGCCAGCAGCGTGGGACAGGGGAACTATGGCTACACCTTC
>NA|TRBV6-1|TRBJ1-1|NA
CASSPLTQAFF
TGTGCCAGCAGTCCCCTAACTCAAGCTTTCTTT
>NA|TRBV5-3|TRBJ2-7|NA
CARSPRQESTCEQYF
TGTGCCAGAAGTCCACGACAGGAATCAACTTGCGAGCAGTACTTC
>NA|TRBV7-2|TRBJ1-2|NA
CASSLGFLSGGTGDGYTF
TGTGCCAGCAGCTTAGGTTTCTTAAGTGGCGGGACTGGAGATGGCTACACCTTC
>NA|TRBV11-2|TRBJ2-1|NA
CASSLAGTSYNEQFF
TGTGCCAGCAGCTTAGCAGGGACTTCCTACAATGAGCAGTTCTTC
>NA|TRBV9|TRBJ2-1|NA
CASSAQGAAGDEQFF
TGTGCCAGCAGCGCCCAAGGAGCCGCCGGAGATGAGCAGTTCTTC
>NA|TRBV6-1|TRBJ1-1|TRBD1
CASRGPGGNTEAFF
TGTGCCAGCAGGGGGCCAGGGGGGAACACTGAAGCTTTCTTT
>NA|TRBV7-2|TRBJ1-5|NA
CASSLFRATSNQPQHF
TGTGCCAGCAGCTTATTCAGGGCAACTAGCAATCAGCCCCAGCATTTT
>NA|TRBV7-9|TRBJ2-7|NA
CASSSAYEQYF
TGTGCCAGCAGCTCCGCCTACGAGCAGTACTTC
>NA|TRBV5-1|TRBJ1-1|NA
CASSLGSYQGWKNTEAFF
TGCGCCAGCAGCTTGGGGTCCTACCAGGGATGGAAGAACACTGAAGCTTTCTTT
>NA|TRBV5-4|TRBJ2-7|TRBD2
CASSAGLAGGPGEQYF
TGTGCCAGCAGCGCGGGACTAGCGGGAGGGCCGGGGGAGCAGTACTTC
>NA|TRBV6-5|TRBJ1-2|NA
CASSYSGPGDYGYTF
TGTGCCAGCAGTTACTCGGGGCCGGGCGACTATGGCTACACCTTC
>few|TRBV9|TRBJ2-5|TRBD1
CASSVEGTEETQYF
TGTGCCAGCAGCGTAGAAGGGACAGAGGAGACCCAGTACTTC
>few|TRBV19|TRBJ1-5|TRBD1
CASRQGNQPQHF
TGTGCCAGTAGACAGGGGAATCAGCCCCAGCATTTT
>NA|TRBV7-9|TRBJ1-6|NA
CASRLLRSFPVEPLHF
TGTGCCAGCAGACTCCTGCGCTCCTTTCCCGTTGAGCCCCTCCACTTT
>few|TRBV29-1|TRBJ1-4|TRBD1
CSVRTGGRNEKLFF
TGCAGCGTCCGGACAGGGGGCCGTAATGAAAAACTGTTTTTT
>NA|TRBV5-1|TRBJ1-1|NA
CASSSALGALNTEAFF
TGCGCCAGCAGCTCAGCTCTGGGAGCGCTGAACACTGAAGCTTTCTTT
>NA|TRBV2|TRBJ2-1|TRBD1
CASSPGTGGYNEQFF
TGTGCCAGCAGTCCTGGGACAGGGGGTTACAATGAGCAGTTCTTC
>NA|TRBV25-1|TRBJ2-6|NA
CASSDRNSGANVLTF
TGTGCCAGCAGTGACAGGAACTCTGGGGCCAACGTCCTGACTTTC
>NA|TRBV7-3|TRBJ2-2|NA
CASRPPGDGELFF
TGTGCCAGCAGACCCCCCGGGGACGGGGAGCTGTTTTTT
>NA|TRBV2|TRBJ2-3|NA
CASSREKTSTDTQYF
TGTGCCAGCAGTCGTGAGAAAACTAGCACAGATACGCAGTATTTT
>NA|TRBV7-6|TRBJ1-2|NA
CASGQGSNYGYTF
TGTGCCAGCGGCCAGGGGTCTAACTATGGCTACACCTTC
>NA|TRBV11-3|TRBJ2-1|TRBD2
CASSPGGTSGPLYNEQFF
TGTGCCAGCAGCCCGGGCGGGACTAGCGGTCCTTTATACAATGAGCAGTTCTTC
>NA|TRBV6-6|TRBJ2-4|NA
CASSSLGGGSIQYF
TGTGCCAGCAGTTCCTTAGGGGGGGGGTCCATTCAGTACTTC
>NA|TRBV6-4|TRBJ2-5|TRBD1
CASSDIGQVFLGTQYF
TGTGCCAGCAGTGACATCGGACAGGTCTTTCTTGGGACCCAGTACTTC
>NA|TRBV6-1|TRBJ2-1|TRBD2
CAGSWAGVPGQFF
TGTGCCGGCAGTTGGGCGGGGGTTCCGGGCCAGTTCTTC
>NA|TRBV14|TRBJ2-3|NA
CASSQELTEVTQYF
TGTGCCAGCAGCCAAGAACTGACTGAGGTTACGCAGTATTTT
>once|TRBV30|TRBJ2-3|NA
CACSRGEDTQYF
TGTGCCTGTTCTCGCGGCGAAGATACGCAGTATTTT
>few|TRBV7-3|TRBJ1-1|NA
CASSLLGATEAFF
TGTGCCAGCAGCTTACTGGGGGCTACTGAAGCTTTCTTT
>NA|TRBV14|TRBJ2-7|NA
CASSHRVSYEQYF
TGTGCCAGCAGCCACCGGGTTTCCTACGAGCAGTACTTC
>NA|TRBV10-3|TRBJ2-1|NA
CAISPITGPSYNEQFF
TGTGCCATCAGCCCTATTACAGGGCCCTCCTACAATGAGCAGTTCTTC
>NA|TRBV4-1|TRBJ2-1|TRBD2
CASSQKRWTSGGRVNEQFF
TGCGCCAGCAGCCAAAAGAGATGGACTAGCGGGGGTCGAGTCAATGAGCAGTTCTTC
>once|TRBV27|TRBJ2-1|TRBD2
CASSLGGGRLNNEQFF
TGTGCCAGCAGTTTAGGCGGCGGGAGGCTAAACAATGAGCAGTTCTTC
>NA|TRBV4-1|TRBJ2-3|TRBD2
CASRRAGGREDTQYF
TGCGCCAGCAGACGAGCGGGGGGGCGGGAAGATACGCAGTATTTT
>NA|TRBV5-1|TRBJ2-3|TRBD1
CASSQRGTGFTDTQYF
TGCGCCAGCAGCCAAAGAGGGACAGGGTTTACGGATACGCAGTATTTT
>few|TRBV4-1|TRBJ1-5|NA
CASSYHQGNQPQHF
TGCGCCAGCAGCTATCACCAGGGGAATCAGCCCCAGCATTTT
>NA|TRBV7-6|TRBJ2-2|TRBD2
CASSLAPLRLADNTGELFF
TGTGCCAGCAGCTTAGCCCCACTCCGGCTAGCGGACAACACCGGGGAGCTGTTTTTT
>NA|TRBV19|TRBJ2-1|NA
CASSWGDSFNEQFF
TGTGCCAGTAGTTGGGGGGACAGTTTCAATGAGCAGTTCTTC
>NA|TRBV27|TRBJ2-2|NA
CASSFEDRVSGELFF
TGTGCCAGCAGTTTTGAGGACAGAGTATCCGGGGAGCTGTTTTTT
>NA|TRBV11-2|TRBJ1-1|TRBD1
CASSARTGGPIEAFF
TGTGCCAGCAGCGCACGGACAGGGGGACCTATTGAAGCTTTCTTT
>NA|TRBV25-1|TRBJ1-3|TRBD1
CASSDRDSGNTIYF
TGTGCCAGCAGTGACCGGGACAGCGGAAACACCATATATTTT
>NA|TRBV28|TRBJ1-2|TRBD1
CASIGPGQGNYGYTF
TGTGCCAGTATTGGTCCGGGACAGGGTAACTATGGCTACACCTTC